The 31 T cell receptor beta chains below all came from one sample that was sequenced in a study of blood T cell repertoires in COVID-19. Generated by immunoSEQ multiplex PCR, the TCRdb table keeps only in-frame clones and is missing some. The data hold roughly 410,000 clones, with over 75% observed a single time. Sample: peripheral blood. The receptor set was obtained from a woman aged 55-75 years with COVID-19, enrolled during active disease.

This clone was found a few times. The chain carries TRBV21-1 and TRBJ2-7; no DNA check was done on the table's D call, TRBD2. TRBV21-1 is given as a pseudogene. This CDR3 spans 16 amino acids. CDR3 DNA sequence: TGTGCCAGCAGCAAAGAGCGGGCGGTAGATTCCTACGAGCAGTACTTC. Amino acids: CASSKERAVDSYEQYF.

The V gene is TRBV2, the J gene TRBJ1-2; 7 bases are shared with TRBD1. V shed 6 bases, J shed 1 base, and the junction held 8 bases outside the gene matches. The CDR3 consists of 15 residues. Germline lookup yields CDR1 SNHLY and CDR2 FYNNEI. The CDR3 spells CASRDGQANNYGYTF. The CDR3 DNA reads as TGTGCCAGCAGGGATGGACAGGCTAATAACTATGGCTACACCTTC. The complete variable domain, with remaining parts taken from reference TRBV2 and TRBJ1-2, reads EPEVTQTPSHQVTQMGQEVILRCVPISNHLYFYWYRQILGQKVEFLVSFYNNEISEKSEIFDDQFSVERPDGSNFTLKIRSTKLEDSAMYFCASRDGQANNYGYTFGSGTRLTVV.

The chain has TRBV18 and TRBJ2-5; D gene unclear. CDR1 and CDR2 (germline): KGHSH, LQKENI. This CDR3 contains 12 residues. V was shortened by 4 bases and J by 5 bases, with 8 bases between the two germline ends. CDR3 DNA sequence: TGTGCCAGCTCACTGGAGAGGGAGACCCAGTACTTC. This codes for CASSLERETQYF.

The chain carries TRBV9 and TRBJ2-2; 8 bases align to TRBD1. Germline V gives CDR1 SGDLS, CDR2 YYNGEE. V gave up 3 bases and J gave up 7 bases; unmatched junction bases: 8. The CDR3 extends over 15 amino acids. The CDR3 bases are TGTGCCAGCAGCGGGAACAGGGGGTACGGCGGGGAGCTGTTTTTT. Translation: CASSGNRGYGGELFF.

This chain uses TRBV10-1 with TRBJ2-1; D ambiguous. Trimming took off 3 bases at V and 7 bases at J, with 16 bases between the two ends. CDR1 and CDR2 from the germline V gene are WNHNN and SYGVQD (reference sequence). This CDR3 is 15 amino acids long. CDR3 sequence reads: CASSERGVSTNEQFF. For the CDR3, the DNA is TGCGCCAGCAGTGAAAGAGGTGTATCAACGAATGAGCAGTTCTTC.

The sample holds a few counts of this clone. The CDR3 nucleotides read TGTGCCAGCAGTCCCCAAAACTATGGCTACACCTTC. Translating it yields CASSPQNYGYTF. J is TRBJ1-2 and V is TRBV27, with unresolved D. Germline values: CDR1 MNHEY, CDR2 SMNVEV (reference sequence). The CDR3 consists of 12 residues. Trimming removed 5 bases from V and 2 bases from J, with 6 bases in between.

The V call is TRBV18, the J call TRBJ1-1; possibly TRBD1 for D (6 bases). CDR3 size: 15 residues. Germline CDR1 is KGHSH and CDR2 is LQKENI. Trimming stripped 4 bases from V and 7 bases from J, with 19 bases between. CDR3 region: CASSRQTGQRGEAFF. CDR3 nucleotides: TGTGCCAGCTCACGACAGACAGGACAGAGAGGTGAAGCTTTCTTT.

V and J are TRBV16 and TRBJ1-3; maybe TRBD1 (5 bases). The V and J ends lost 4 bases and 4 bases respectively, with 11 bases between them. Germline V gene sequence: CDR1 KGHSY, CDR2 FQNENV. CDR3 length equals 14 residues. In nucleotides, the CDR3 is TGTGCCAGCAGCCTACAGGAGAGGGGAAACACCATATATTTT. Residues: CASSLQERGNTIYF. Combining the CDR3 with reference TRBV16 and TRBJ1-3 gives the whole variable domain GEEVAQTPKHLVRGEGQKAKLYCAPIKGHSYVFWYQQVLKNEFKFLISFQNENVFDETGMPKERFSAKCLPNSPCSLEIQATKLEDSAVYFCASSLQERGNTIYFGEGSWLTVV.

The chain uses TRBV10-3 and TRBJ2-3; 9 bases align to TRBD2. Germline loops: CDR1 ENHRY, CDR2 SYGVKD. V was pared by 4 bases and J by 4 bases, with 9 bases of the junction left unmatched. This CDR3 contains 16 residues. CDR3 residues: CAISASPGLAPDTQYF. CDR3 bases: TGTGCCATCAGTGCCTCCCCGGGACTAGCTCCAGATACGCAGTATTTT.

V gene TRBV18 combines with J gene TRBJ2-7, with 7 nucleotides matching TRBD1. This CDR3 region has 15 residues. The junction had 7 bases not matched to a gene; V was cut back by 0 bases and J by 5 bases. Germline CDR1 is KGHSH and CDR2 is LQKENI. CDR3: CASSPPSQGVNEQYF. Here the CDR3 DNA reads TGTGCCAGCTCACCACCGAGCCAGGGGGTCAACGAGCAGTACTTC.

V is TRBV29-1 and J is TRBJ1-2, with TRBD1 identical over 7 bases. Trimming removed 6 bases from V and 1 base from J; junction bases left unmatched: 5. The CDR3 runs 13 residues. From germline, CDR1 is SQVTM and CDR2 ANQGSEA. The CDR3: CSVDRANNYGYTF. CDR3 bases: TGCAGCGTCGACAGGGCAAATAACTATGGCTACACCTTC.

This chain joins TRBV6-1 and TRBJ1-5; 9 bases line up with TRBD1. V lost 1 base, J lost 7 bases, and 5 bases stayed unmatched. The CDR3 is 15 residues long. The germline V gene encodes CDR1 MNHNS and CDR2 SASEGT. The CDR3 here is CASSEDKTGGQPQHF. The CDR3 coding sequence is TGTGCCAGCAGTGAAGATAAGACAGGGGGGCAGCCCCAGCATTTT.

The genes are TRBV28 and TRBJ2-1, with 8 bases aligning to TRBD1. Germline V gives CDR1 MDHEN, CDR2 SYDVKM. This CDR3 region has 15 residues. V dropped 4 bases and J dropped 4; count of bases not matched to a gene: 6. CDR3 DNA: TGTGCCAGCAGTTCACTTGGGGACAGGTACAATGAGCAGTTCTTC. Amino acids: CASSSLGDRYNEQFF.

The chain links TRBV5-1 to TRBJ2-7; the D gene is possibly TRBD1 (6 bases). The germline CDR1 and CDR2 sequences are SGHRS and YFSETQ. The CDR3 has 14 amino acids. V dropped 5 bases and J dropped 6 bases, with 18 bases sitting between them. The CDR3 loop is CASRPQGSNAEQYF. CDR3 bases: TGCGCCAGCAGACCGCAGGGGTCTAACGCCGAGCAGTACTTC.

The CDR3 here is CASSPNRGLGPEKLFF. The CDR3 DNA reads TGTGCCAGCAGCCCAAATAGGGGATTGGGGCCAGAAAAACTGTTTTTT. This chain uses TRBV5-8 with TRBJ1-4, with D maybe TRBD1 (5 bases). The length of the CDR3 is 16 residues. Germline CDR1 reads SGHTS; CDR2 reads YDEGEE. Trimming stripped 4 bases from V and 8 bases from J, with 21 bases between.

The chain links TRBV9 to TRBJ1-1; TRBD1 matches 7 bases. The CDR3 sequence is 19 residues long. Trimming removed 5 bases from V and 6 bases from J; junction bases left unmatched: 25. Germline loops: CDR1 SGDLS, CDR2 YYNGEE. The CDR3 nucleotides read TGTGCCAGCAGTTCTAAAACAGGGGTTTTTGTCGGGTCGGTATCTGAAGCTTTCTTT. Translating gives CASSSKTGVFVGSVSEAFF.

This clone was counted a few times. This CDR3 is also generated by other DNA sequences in the sample. The genes are TRBV5-1 and TRBJ2-1; D remains unclear. This CDR3 is 15 amino acids long. Germline V CDR1 and CDR2: SGHRS, YFSETQ. The germline V and J ends were trimmed by 0 bases and 0 bases, with 7 bases remaining between them. DNA for the CDR3: TGCGCCAGCAGCTTGGGCGGAGCCTCCTACAATGAGCAGTTCTTC. Amino acids: CASSLGGASYNEQFF.

V and J are TRBV7-2 and TRBJ2-5; 11 bases align to TRBD2. The CDR3 consists of 15 residues. The V gene end was trimmed by 3 bases and the J gene end by 5 bases; junction bases not matched to a gene: 5. Germline CDR1 and CDR2: SGHTA and FQGNSA. The CDR3, as DNA: TGTGCCAGCAGCTTCACTAGCGGGGGAGGGGAGACCCAGTACTTC. Translating it yields CASSFTSGGGETQYF.

This chain connects TRBV4-2 to TRBJ1-1, with 7 bases matching TRBD1. V shed 3 bases and J 1 base; nucleotides not matched to a gene: 11. The CDR3 extends over 17 amino acids. Germline lookup yields CDR1 LGHNA and CDR2 YNFKEQ. The CDR3 DNA sequence: TGTGCCAGCAGCCAGGCGGGACAGCCAATTGAGAACACTGAAGCTTTCTTT. This sequence encodes CASSQAGQPIENTEAFF.

This clone was detected a few times. This chain joins TRBV19 and TRBJ1-2, with TRBD1 matching over 9 bases. V lost 5 bases to trimming and J lost 4 bases; unmatched junction nucleotides: 2. Germline-derived CDR1 and CDR2 are LNHDA and SQIVND (reference sequence). CDR3 length equals 13 residues. CDR3 in amino acids: CASSRDRAYGYTF. CDR3 in DNA: TGTGCCAGTAGTCGGGACAGGGCCTATGGCTACACCTTC.

The genes are TRBV4-2 and TRBJ2-1; TRBD2 matches 9 bases. The CDR3 is 21 residues long. Per germline, CDR1 LGHNA and CDR2 YNFKEQ. V lost 2 bases, J lost 5 bases, and 22 bases stayed unmatched. The CDR3 sequence is CASSQQVLEGAGTSIDNEQFF. DNA for the CDR3: TGTGCCAGCAGCCAACAGGTTCTCGAAGGGGCCGGGACTAGCATTGACAATGAGCAGTTCTTC.

The V call is TRBV5-1, the J call TRBJ2-3; TRBD2 agrees at 8 bases. The germline V gene has CDR1 SGHRS and CDR2 YFSETQ. Losses at the gene ends were 1 base for V and 0 bases for J; bases not matched to a gene: 7. The CDR3 contains 17 residues. This chain's CDR3 is CASSLLRGGASTDTQYF. The CDR3 coding sequence is TGCGCCAGCAGCTTGCTTCGGGGGGGTGCTAGCACAGATACGCAGTATTTT.

The chain combines TRBV5-1 with TRBJ1-1; 8 bases map to TRBD1. CDR3 size: 14 residues. Germline V CDR1 and CDR2: SGHRS, YFSETQ. J was trimmed by 1 base and V by 4 bases; bases with no gene match: 3. This CDR3 is CASSPDRANTEAFF. The CDR3 coding sequence is TGCGCCAGCAGCCCGGACAGGGCGAACACTGAAGCTTTCTTT.

V and J are TRBV2 and TRBJ1-5; possible D gene TRBD1, 5 bases. Between the trimmed V and J ends, which lost 4 bases and 2 bases, there was a span of 12 bases. The CDR3 totals 15 residues. The germline V gene has CDR1 SNHLY and CDR2 FYNNEI. CDR3 coding DNA: TGTGCCAGCAGTGCAAGCCTCAGGGGCAATCAGCCCCAGCATTTT. This encodes CASSASLRGNQPQHF.

The chain carries TRBV2 and TRBJ2-7, with D unclear. CDR1 and CDR2 (germline): SNHLY, FYNNEI. CDR3 length: 13 residues. Deletions cut 1 base from V and 0 bases from J, with 4 bases between. CDR3 sequence: CASSEEHSYEQYF. The CDR3 DNA follows: TGTGCCAGCAGTGAAGAACACTCCTACGAGCAGTACTTC.

This clone was observed a single time. The CDR3 sequence: CASIPGGTIGTGELFF. CDR3 in DNA: TGTGCCAGCATCCCGGGGGGGACGATCGGCACCGGGGAGCTGTTTTTT. The chain links TRBV6-6 to TRBJ2-2; the match to TRBD2 covers 8 bases. The junction had 11 bases not matched to a gene; V was cut back by 7 bases and J by 4 bases. The CDR3 runs 16 residues. Per the germline V gene, CDR1 is MNHNY and CDR2 is SVGAGI (reference sequence).

The chain is built from TRBV19 and TRBJ2-1, with D maybe TRBD2 (6 bases). The CDR3 sequence is 14 residues long. Trimming took off 7 bases at V and 7 bases at J, with 17 bases between the two ends. CDR1 and CDR2 (germline): LNHDA, SQIVND (reference sequence). CDR3 nucleotides: TGTGCCAGTAAGTACGGGGGAGAGAGGAATGAGCAGTTCTTC. Amino acids: CASKYGGERNEQFF.

This clone was counted a few times. The V and J genes are TRBV9 and TRBJ2-2, with 8 bases that match TRBD2. From germline, CDR1 is SGDLS and CDR2 YYNGEE. The V and J ends lost 0 bases and 5 bases, in that order; junction bases with no gene match: 6. The CDR3 sequence is 16 residues long. The CDR3: CASSVGLAGRTGELFF. The CDR3, as DNA: TGTGCCAGCAGCGTAGGTTTAGCGGGGCGGACCGGGGAGCTGTTTTTT.

The rearrangement joins TRBV7-3 to TRBJ1-1, with D unresolved. CDR3 length: 14 amino acids. The V end was cut by 2 bases, the J end by 0 bases, with 7 bases between. Germline V gene lookup returns CDR1 SGHTA and CDR2 FQGTGA. The CDR3 nucleotides are TGTGCCAGCAGCTTAGGGCTCTTGAACACTGAAGCTTTCTTT. Protein sequence: CASSLGLLNTEAFF.

This chain uses TRBV6-5 with TRBJ1-5; D gene uncertain. V was shortened by 2 bases and J by 5 bases, with 10 bases between the two germline ends. CDR1 and CDR2 (germline): MNHEY, SVGAGI. The CDR3 runs to 14 residues. The CDR3 coding sequence is TGTGCCAGCAGTTACGGGGTCGGGGATCAGCCCCAGCATTTT. This translates into CASSYGVGDQPQHF.

V and J are TRBV24-1 and TRBJ2-3; 9 bases agree with TRBD2. The CDR3 has 16 residues. J lost 0 bases, V lost 4 bases, and 4 bases had no gene match. The V gene's germline CDR1 is KGHDR and CDR2 SFDVKD. The DNA of the CDR3 is TGTGCCACCAGTGACCTTGGGACTAGCAGCACAGATACGCAGTATTTT. Amino acid sequence: CATSDLGTSSTDTQYF.